Listed here are 25 T cell receptor beta chains from one sample, sequenced in a study. In TCRdb, the 5' RACE reads were re-called with MiXCR into one record per CDR3 protein. The profile covers nearly 55,000 distinct CDR3 sequences, with roughly 22% appearing a single time and around 3% taken by the ten largest. Sequencing was carried out using tumor-infiltrating naive CD4+ T cells sorted from the breast tumor. Subset denoted: naive CD4+ T cells, CD4+CD45RA+CD25-. These receptors were taken from a female donor with breast cancer.

The chain is built from TRBV18 and TRBJ1-1; D unresolved. Germline-derived CDR1 and CDR2 are KGHSH and LQKENI. The CDR3 loop spans 15 amino acids. Trimming stripped 6 bases from V and 1 base from J, with 15 bases between. CDR3 nucleotides: TGTGCCAGCTCCCTCGCCGGCAGAGCGAACACTGAAGCTTTCTTT. It codes for CASSLAGRANTEAFF.

The J gene is TRBJ2-4, the V gene TRBV20-1; 7 nucleotides agree with TRBD1. CDR1 is DFQATT, CDR2 SNEGSKA, per germline (reference sequence). There are 15 residues in the CDR3. Unmatched junction bases numbered 13, after V lost 5 bases and J lost 6 bases. The CDR3 spells CSAQMVQTGTNIQYF. The CDR3 DNA is TGCAGTGCTCAAATGGTTCAGACAGGGACAAACATTCAGTACTTC.

This clonotype was counted at least ten times. This chain links TRBV20-1 with TRBJ1-4; 10 bases align to TRBD1. This CDR3 has 16 amino acids. With V trimmed by 4 bases and J by 7 bases, 12 bases remained unmatched. CDR1 and CDR2 (germline): DFQATT, SNEGSKA (reference sequence). CDR3 nucleotides: TGCAGTGCTACGTCCCCCCGACAGGGGGCAAGTGAAAAACTGTTTTTT. Its protein is CSATSPRQGASEKLFF.

The rearrangement joins TRBV5-4 to TRBJ1-1; D unresolved. The CDR3 covers 14 residues. The ends were cut back, 1 base at V and 1 base at J, with 8 bases in the middle. Germline V CDR1 and CDR2: SGHNT, YYREEE (reference sequence). In DNA, the CDR3 is TGTGCCAGCAGCTTGAAGGCGGGGAACACTGAAGCTTTCTTT. This gives the protein CASSLKAGNTEAFF. The whole variable domain, remainder taken from reference TRBV5-4 and TRBJ1-1, is ETGVTQSPTHLIKTRGQQVTLRCSSQSGHNTVSWYQQALGQGPQFIFQYYREEENGRGNFPPRFSGLQFPNYSSELNVNALELDDSALYLCASSLKAGNTEAFFGQGTRLTVV.

The rearrangement joins TRBV18 to TRBJ2-6; D uncertain. CDR1 KGHSH and CDR2 LQKENI come from the germline V gene. The V gene lost 3 bases and the J gene lost 0 bases, with 6 bases spanning the gap. This CDR3 is built from 15 residues. CDR3 sequence (DNA): TGTGCCAGCTCACCTCTTGGCTCTGGGGCCAACGTCCTGACTTTC. Amino acid sequence: CASSPLGSGANVLTF.

The CDR3: CATSRDRNQPQHF. CDR3 DNA: TGTGCCACCAGCAGAGATCGAAATCAGCCCCAGCATTTT. The chain recombines TRBV15 with TRBJ1-5; D unclear. Trimming removed 0 bases from V and 4 bases from J, with 4 bases in between. The CDR3 covers 13 residues. Germline V gene sequence: CDR1 LNHNV, CDR2 YYDKDF (reference sequence).

With respect to this clonotype: At one of its ends the junction is not consistent with the germline gene, which may arise from a read error. The V call is TRBV11-2, the J call TRBJ2-3; D remains unclear. The CDR3 consists of 10 residues. The germline gives CDR1 SGHAT, CDR2 FQNNGV. This chain's CDR3 is CASSSVTQYF. The CDR3 bases are TGTGCCAGCAGCTCGGTTACGCAGTACTTT. The full variable domain, in which reference TRBV11-2 and TRBJ2-3 provide the parts outside the CDR3, is EAGVAQSPRYKIIEKRQSVAFWCNPISGHATLYWYQQILGQGPKLLIQFQNNGVVDDSQLPKDRFSAERLKGVDSTLKIQPAKLEDSAVYLCASSSVTQYFGPGTRLTVL.

This clonotype was seen only a few times. The CDR3 sequence: CASRAGENTEAFF. The CDR3 nucleotides are TGTGCCAGCAGGGCCGGGGAGAACACTGAAGCTTTCTTT. The V and J genes are TRBV2 and TRBJ1-1; D uncertain. The V end lost 6 bases, the J end lost 1 base, and 9 bases lay between the germline ends. This CDR3 has 13 amino acids. CDR1 and CDR2 (germline): SNHLY, FYNNEI. The whole variable domain, filled in from reference TRBV2 and TRBJ1-1, reads EPEVTQTPSHQVTQMGQEVILRCVPISNHLYFYWYRQILGQKVEFLVSFYNNEISEKSEIFDDQFSVERPDGSNFTLKIRSTKLEDSAMYFCASRAGENTEAFFGQGTRLTVV.

J is TRBJ1-5 and V is TRBV28; D uncertain. The CDR3 sequence is 13 residues long. Trimming cost V 3 bases and J 6 bases, with 9 bases left between them. Looked up from germline, CDR1 is MDHEN and CDR2 is SYDVKM. As DNA, the CDR3 is TGTGCCAGCAGTTTTAACGTCAGTCAGCCCCAGCATTTT. Amino acid sequence: CASSFNVSQPQHF.

This clonotype was seen a few times. The chain carries TRBV7-9 and TRBJ1-6; D is ambiguous. CDR3 size: 14 residues. Trimming stripped 5 bases from V and 0 bases from J, with 5 bases between. CDR1 and CDR2 from the germline V gene are SEHNR and FQNEAQ (reference sequence). CDR3 nucleotide sequence: TGTGCCAGCAGCCAGAGCTCCTATAATTCACCCCTCCACTTT. The encoded protein is CASSQSSYNSPLHF.

The chain has TRBV24-1 and TRBJ2-3, with D perhaps given as TRBD1 or TRBD2 (5 bases each). The CDR3 runs to 16 residues. The V end lost 4 bases, the J end lost 4 bases, and 17 bases lay between the germline ends. Germline CDR1 is KGHDR and CDR2 is SFDVKD. The CDR3 bases are TGTGCCACCAGTGACGGGACGCTCGGGAACTCAGATACGCAGTATTTT. The encoded protein is CATSDGTLGNSDTQYF.

As concerns this clonotype: This may come from a read error, since a much larger clone is one base off. The chain has TRBV20-1 and TRBJ1-2; D possibly corresponds to TRBD1 (6 bases). In germline, CDR1 is DFQATT, CDR2 SNEGSKA (reference sequence). There are 13 residues in the CDR3. Written as DNA, the CDR3 is TGCCGTGCTCCTTCCCAGGGGCACGCTGGCTACACCTTC. Its translation is CRAPSQGHAGYTF.

V gene TRBV28 combines with J gene TRBJ1-4, with 7 bases matching TRBD1. This CDR3 spans 14 amino acids. With V trimmed by 8 bases and J by 5 bases, 8 bases remained unmatched. Per the germline V gene, CDR1 is MDHEN and CDR2 is SYDVKM. In nucleotides, the CDR3 is TGTGCCAGCGATCGCAGGGGGGGGAATGAAAAACTGTTTTTT. As protein: CASDRRGGNEKLFF.

This clonotype was seen at least ten times. This chain joins TRBV29-1 and TRBJ2-2; 9 nucleotides match TRBD1. The germline V gene encodes CDR1 SQVTM and CDR2 ANQGSEA. V gave up 5 bases and J gave up 5 bases; unmatched junction bases: 9. The CDR3 consists of 15 residues. Here the CDR3 DNA reads TGCAGCGTTCCTTCCGGGACAGGGTTTACCGGGGAGCTGTTTTTT. It codes for CSVPSGTGFTGELFF.

CDR3 nucleotides: TGTGCCAGCAGCCCGGGGACAGAACCGAAAGCTTTCTTT. It encodes CASSPGTEPKAFF. The chain is built from TRBV28 and TRBJ1-1, with TRBD1 matching 7 bases. V was clipped by 6 bases and J by 9 bases; unmatched bases: 10. There are 13 residues in the CDR3. Per the germline V gene, CDR1 is MDHEN and CDR2 is SYDVKM.

The sample holds a few counts of this clonotype. The chain links TRBV2 to TRBJ1-6; perhaps TRBD1 as D (5 bases). Trimming shortened V by 6 bases and J by 7 bases, and 7 bases separated the two germline ends. CDR3 length: 12 residues. Germline loops: CDR1 SNHLY, CDR2 FYNNEI. The CDR3, as DNA: TGTGCCAGCAGCGACAGCAATTCACCCCTCCACTTT. It yields the protein CASSDSNSPLHF.

Points on this clonotype: The junction differs from germline at one of its ends, possibly a read error. V and J are TRBV7-6 and TRBJ1-2; D gene ambiguous. The CDR3 is 14 amino acids. Germline V gene sequence: CDR1 SGHVS, CDR2 FNYEAQ. DNA of the CDR3: TGTGTCAGCAGTCCCCGAGAGGGAAACTATGGCTACACCTTC. It translates to CVSSPREGNYGYTF.

This clonotype was recorded at least ten times. CDR3 in DNA: TGTGCCAGCAGTGGCGGCTCCCACACAGATACGCAGTATTTT. Its protein product is CASSGGSHTDTQYF. The chain is built from TRBV6-6 and TRBJ2-3; unclear D gene. Germline V lookup: CDR1 MNHNY, CDR2 SVGAGI (reference sequence). This CDR3 contains 14 residues. V shed 5 bases and J shed 2 bases, with 11 bases lying between them.

This clonotype appeared many times. The chain joins TRBV5-1 to TRBJ2-1; D is unresolved. Germline V gene lookup returns CDR1 SGHRS and CDR2 YFSETQ. The V and J ends lost 6 bases and 2 bases respectively, with 9 bases between them. The CDR3 has 13 residues. CDR3 nucleotide sequence: TGCGCCAGCATGGGAAGAACCTACAATGAGCAGTTCTTC. It is translated as CASMGRTYNEQFF.

The rearrangement links TRBV6-1 to TRBJ2-7, with TRBD1 matching over 8 bases. The CDR3 length is 13 residues. Trimming removed 7 bases from V and 6 bases from J; junction bases left unmatched: 8. Germline V gene lookup returns CDR1 MNHNS and CDR2 SASEGT. This CDR3 is CASNRQGAGEQYF. Written as DNA, the CDR3 is TGTGCCAGCAACAGGCAGGGGGCTGGCGAGCAGTACTTC.

A note on this clonotype: Being one base from a much bigger clone, this may be a read error. V is TRBV6-2 or TRBV6-3 and J is TRBJ2-3; TRBD2 matches at 9 bases. Losses at the gene ends were 2 bases for V and 0 bases for J; bases not matched to a gene: 0. Germline-derived CDR1 and CDR2 are MNHEY and SVGEGT. This CDR3 region has 15 residues. Here the CDR3 reads CASSYGTSSTDTQYF. Here the CDR3 DNA reads TGTGCCAGCAGTTACGGGACTAGCAGCACAGATACGCAGTATTTT.

V gene TRBV7-8 combines with J gene TRBJ1-5; 8 bases match TRBD1. The CDR3 is made up of 15 amino acids. Per the germline V gene, CDR1 is SGHVS and CDR2 is FQNEAQ. After removal of 6 bases from V and 4 bases from J, the junction contained 8 bases not matched to a gene. CDR3 sequence reads: CASSFRRTGNQPQHF. As DNA, the CDR3 is TGTGCCAGCAGTTTTCGCCGGACAGGGAATCAGCCCCAGCATTTT.

The V and J genes are TRBV9 and TRBJ2-7, with TRBD1 as a possible D gene (5 bases). The CDR3 has 13 amino acids. Trimming stripped 3 bases from V and 6 bases from J, with 13 bases between. Germline V gene sequence: CDR1 SGDLS, CDR2 YYNGEE. The CDR3 loop is CASSGGGWGEQYF. The CDR3 DNA follows: TGTGCCAGCAGCGGGGGCGGTTGGGGCGAGCAGTACTTC. The full variable domain, rest sourced from reference TRBV9 and TRBJ2-7, is DSGVTQTPKHLITATGQRVTLRCSPRSGDLSVYWYQQSLDQGLQFLIQYYNGEERAKGNILERFSAQQFPDLHSELNLSSLELGDSALYFCASSGGGWGEQYFGPGTRLTVT.

By sample share, this clonotype is medium-sized. The chain links TRBV5-1 to TRBJ2-3; D remains ambiguous. In germline, CDR1 is SGHRS, CDR2 YFSETQ. The V gene lost 6 bases and the J gene lost 0 bases, with 11 bases spanning the gap. The CDR3 is made up of 14 amino acids. The CDR3 coding sequence is TGCGCCAGCAAGCCGGTATACAGCACAGATACGCAGTATTTT. The encoded protein is CASKPVYSTDTQYF.

The J gene is TRBJ2-5, the V gene TRBV7-8; possibly TRBD1 for D (5 bases). Germline lookup yields CDR1 SGHVS and CDR2 FQNEAQ. This CDR3 has 16 amino acids. V lost 1 base to trimming and J lost 5 bases, with 17 bases between them. Here the CDR3 reads CASSLVQGFGAETQYF. Written as DNA, the CDR3 is TGTGCCAGCAGCTTAGTCCAGGGTTTTGGGGCGGAGACCCAGTACTTC.